This T cell receptor beta chain was captured in a study of T-cell memory formation after mild COVID-19. TCRdb passed the 5' RACE reads through MiXCR, listing each CDR3 protein once. In the table there are roughly 250,000 distinct CDR3 sequences, about a sixth of which are singletons. There are a few counts of this clonotype. This TCR derives from a man between 18 and 29 years old who had mild COVID-19 (a few samples of this study predate the infection). Cell type and time point are not known. Sequenced: PBMCs or a T cell subset sorted from them (not recorded which).

This CDR3 is CASSLRLGTEAFF. CDR3 DNA sequence: TGCGCCAGCAGCTTGAGGTTGGGCACTGAAGCTTTCTTT. This chain uses TRBV5-1 with TRBJ1-1; D not resolved. CDR3 length: 13 residues. Trimming pared 1 base from V and 4 bases from J, leaving 8 bases between. Germline values: CDR1 SGHRS, CDR2 YFSETQ.